This T cell receptor beta chain was recorded in a study of cytomegalovirus exposure and HLA in healthy donors. Study summary: The roughly 110 validation repertoires were produced on the same platform as the 700 or so repertoires of the first cohort. This was reported in a later analysis.

The CDR3 consists of 15 residues. Germline V lookup: CDR1 SGHVS, CDR2 FQNEAQ. V was pared by 4 bases and J by 0 bases, with 10 bases between. Of note for this clone: Its antigen is unidentified.

Assay: immunoSEQ multiplex PCR; the TCRdb copy retains only in-frame clones and omits some. Of approximately 90,000 clones listed, approximately 95% were seen once; the top ten hold 1.1%. Study-level findings and limits: Among the CMV-associated chains, three were confirmed in vitro as specific for CMV antigens. The TCR clusters that emerged in the first cohort tended, a later analysis found, to co-occur in the approximately 110 validation repertoires.

This clonotype originated in a woman aged 25 to 39 in good health and CMV-seropositive. The genes are TRBV7-8 and TRBJ1-3, with TRBD1 as a possible D gene (6 bases). The source material was PBMCs. In DNA form, the CDR3 reads TGTGCCAGCAGCTCCGGGACAAACTCTGGAAACACCATATATTTT. Amino acid sequence: CASSSGTNSGNTIYF. The complete variable domain, with remaining parts taken from reference TRBV7-8 and TRBJ1-3, reads GAGVSQSPRYKVAKRGQDVALRCDPISGHVSLFWYQQALGQGPEFLTYFQNEAQLDKSGLPSDRFFAERPEGSVSTLKIQRTQQEDSAVYLCASSSGTNSGNTIYFGEGSWLTVV.